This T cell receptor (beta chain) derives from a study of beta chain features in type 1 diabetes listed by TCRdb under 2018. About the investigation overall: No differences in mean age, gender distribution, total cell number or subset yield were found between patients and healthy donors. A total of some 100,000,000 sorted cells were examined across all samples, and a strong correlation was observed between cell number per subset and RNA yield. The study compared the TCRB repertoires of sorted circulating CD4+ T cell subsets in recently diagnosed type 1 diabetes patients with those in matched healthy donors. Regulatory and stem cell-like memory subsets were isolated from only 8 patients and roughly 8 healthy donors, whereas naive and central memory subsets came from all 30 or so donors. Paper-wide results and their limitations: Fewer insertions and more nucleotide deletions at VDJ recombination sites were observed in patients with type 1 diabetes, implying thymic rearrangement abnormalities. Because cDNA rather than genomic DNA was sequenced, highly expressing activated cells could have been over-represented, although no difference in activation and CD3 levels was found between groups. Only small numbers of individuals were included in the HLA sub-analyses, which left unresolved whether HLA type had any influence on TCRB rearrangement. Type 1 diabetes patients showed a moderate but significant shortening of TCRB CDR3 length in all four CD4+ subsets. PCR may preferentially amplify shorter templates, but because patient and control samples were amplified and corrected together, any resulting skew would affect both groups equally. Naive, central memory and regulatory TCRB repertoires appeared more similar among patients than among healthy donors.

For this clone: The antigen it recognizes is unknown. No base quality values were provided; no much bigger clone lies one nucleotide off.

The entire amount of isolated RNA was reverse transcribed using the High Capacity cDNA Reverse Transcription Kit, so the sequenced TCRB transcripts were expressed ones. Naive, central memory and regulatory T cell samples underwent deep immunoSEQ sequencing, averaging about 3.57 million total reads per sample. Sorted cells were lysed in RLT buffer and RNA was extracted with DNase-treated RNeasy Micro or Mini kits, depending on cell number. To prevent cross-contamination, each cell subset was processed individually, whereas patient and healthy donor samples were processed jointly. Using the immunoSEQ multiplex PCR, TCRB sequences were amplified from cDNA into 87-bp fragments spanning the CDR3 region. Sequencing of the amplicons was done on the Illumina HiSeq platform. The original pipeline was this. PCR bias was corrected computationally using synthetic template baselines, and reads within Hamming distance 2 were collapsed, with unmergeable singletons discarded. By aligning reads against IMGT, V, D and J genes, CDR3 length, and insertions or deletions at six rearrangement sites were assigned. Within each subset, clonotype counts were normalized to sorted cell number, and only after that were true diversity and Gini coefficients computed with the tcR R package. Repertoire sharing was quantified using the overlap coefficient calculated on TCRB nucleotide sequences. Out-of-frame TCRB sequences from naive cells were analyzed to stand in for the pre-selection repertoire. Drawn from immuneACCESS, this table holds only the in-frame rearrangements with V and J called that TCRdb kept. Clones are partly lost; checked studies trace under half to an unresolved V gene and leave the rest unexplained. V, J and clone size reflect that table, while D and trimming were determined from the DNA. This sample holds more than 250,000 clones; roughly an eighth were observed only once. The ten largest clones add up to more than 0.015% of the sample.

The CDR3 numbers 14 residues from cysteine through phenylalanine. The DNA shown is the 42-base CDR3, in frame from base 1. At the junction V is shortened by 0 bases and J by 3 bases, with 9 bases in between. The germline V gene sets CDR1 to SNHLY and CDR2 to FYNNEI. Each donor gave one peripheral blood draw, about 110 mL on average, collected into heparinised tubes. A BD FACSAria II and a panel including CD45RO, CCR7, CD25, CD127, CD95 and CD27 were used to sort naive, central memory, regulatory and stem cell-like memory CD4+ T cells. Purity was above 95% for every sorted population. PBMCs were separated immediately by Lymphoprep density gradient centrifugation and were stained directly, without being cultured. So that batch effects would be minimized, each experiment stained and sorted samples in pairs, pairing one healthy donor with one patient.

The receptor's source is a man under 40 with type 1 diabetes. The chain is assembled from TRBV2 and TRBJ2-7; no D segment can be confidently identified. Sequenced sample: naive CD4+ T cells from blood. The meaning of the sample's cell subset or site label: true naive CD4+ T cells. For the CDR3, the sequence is CASSEAEPFYEQYF. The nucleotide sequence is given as TGTGCCAGCAGTGAAGCGGAGCCATTCTACGAGCAGTACTTC.